The present T cell receptor beta chain was sequenced within a study of blood T cell repertoires in COVID-19. On the study more broadly: Both acute and convalescent COVID-19 samples were obtained from the United States, Italy and Spain.

The age range of participants was about 18 to 90 years, with residence in under 30 US areas. As processed by the authors: Amplification with reference gene primers provided the estimates of nucleated cell counts. Clones were sequenced by immunoSEQ multiplex PCR, and TCRdb holds only the in-frame ones, with some missing. The V and J calls and clone size were taken over from that table, and D and trimming were inferred from the DNA. The sample contains 160,000 or so clones, 80% of which appear only once. The V and J ends lost 3 bases and 5 bases, in that order; junction bases with no gene match: 3. Germline CDR1 reads SGHRS; CDR2 reads YFSETQ. There are 15 residues in the CDR3.

This clonotype was obtained from a man aged 35-49 years who had recovered from COVID-19. The sample was PBMCs or T cells enriched from blood (not recorded which). The V gene is TRBV5-1, the J gene TRBJ2-2; 11 bases fit TRBD1. The CDR3 is CASSWGQGGTGELFF. DNA of the CDR3: TGCGCCAGCAGCTGGGGACAGGGGGGAACCGGGGAGCTGTTTTTT.